This T cell receptor beta chain was identified during a study of long-term antiretroviral therapy in people with HIV. In the case of this clone: Its antigen is still unknown.

All donors provided no fewer than one pre-ART and no fewer than two post-ART PBMC samples. The samples comprised about 1-10 million cryopreserved PBMC ahead of DNA extraction. The CDR3 loop spans 14 amino acids. Trimming took 5 bases from V and 4 from J; bases not matched to a gene: 6. Germline V gene sequence: CDR1 SGHVS, CDR2 FNYEAQ. An immunoSEQ assay, version v3.0, was performed at survey level. Profiling relied on immunoSEQ multiplex PCR, and the TCRdb table lists in-frame clones only, not all of them. The sample contains approximately 29,000 clones, 84% of which appear only once. Study-wide results and caveats: Across all time points, the repertoire was dominated by clones that expanded before ART. Blood in the study was drawn between the mid-2000s and the late 2010s, possibly under older ART regimens, which may be less effective than current ones.

The sample was unsorted PBMCs, taken 0.4 years after starting antiretroviral therapy. This chain connects TRBV7-6 to TRBJ2-3; 7 bases are shared with TRBD2. The sequence was obtained from a man between 18 and 35 years old with HIV. CDR3 residues: CASSASGTSDTQYF. CDR3 sequence (DNA): TGTGCCAGCAGCGCCAGCGGGACCTCAGATACGCAGTATTTT.